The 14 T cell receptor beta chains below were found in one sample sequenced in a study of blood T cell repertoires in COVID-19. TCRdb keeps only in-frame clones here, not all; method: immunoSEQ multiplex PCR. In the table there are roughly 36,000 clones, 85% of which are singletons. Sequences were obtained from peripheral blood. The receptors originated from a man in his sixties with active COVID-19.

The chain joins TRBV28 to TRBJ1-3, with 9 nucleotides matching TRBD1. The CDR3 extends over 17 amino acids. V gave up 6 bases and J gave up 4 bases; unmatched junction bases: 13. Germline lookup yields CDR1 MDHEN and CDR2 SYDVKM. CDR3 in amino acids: CASRAGQGSRWGNTIYF. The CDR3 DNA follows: TGTGCCAGCAGAGCGGGACAGGGATCTCGGTGGGGAAACACCATATATTTT. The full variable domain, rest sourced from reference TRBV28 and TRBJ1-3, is DVKVTQSSRYLVKRTGEKVFLECVQDMDHENMFWYRQDPGLGLRLIYFSYDVKMKEKGDIPEGYSVSREKKERFSLILESASTNQTSMYLCASRAGQGSRWGNTIYFGEGSWLTVV.

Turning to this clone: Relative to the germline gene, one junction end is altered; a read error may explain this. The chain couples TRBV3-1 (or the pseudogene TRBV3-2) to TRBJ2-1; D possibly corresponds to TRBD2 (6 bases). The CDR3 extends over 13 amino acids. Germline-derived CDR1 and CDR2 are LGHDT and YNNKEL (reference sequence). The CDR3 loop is CASSRDSHNEQFF. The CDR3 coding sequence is TGTGCCAGCAGTCGGGACTCCCACAATGAGCAGTTCTTC.

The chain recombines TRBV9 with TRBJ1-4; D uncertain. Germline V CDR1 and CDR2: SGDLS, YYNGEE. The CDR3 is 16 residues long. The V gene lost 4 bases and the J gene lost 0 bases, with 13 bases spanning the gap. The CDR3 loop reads CASSLRGGATNEKLFF. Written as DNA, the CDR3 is TGTGCCAGCAGCCTACGCGGCGGGGCAACTAATGAAAAACTGTTTTTT.

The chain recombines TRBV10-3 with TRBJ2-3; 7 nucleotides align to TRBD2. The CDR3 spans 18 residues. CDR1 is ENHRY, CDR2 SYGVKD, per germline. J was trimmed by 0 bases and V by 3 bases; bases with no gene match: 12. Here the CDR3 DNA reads TGTGCCATCAGTGATGTTACTAGCGAGAAAGCTAGCACAGATACGCAGTATTTT. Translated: CAISDVTSEKASTDTQYF.

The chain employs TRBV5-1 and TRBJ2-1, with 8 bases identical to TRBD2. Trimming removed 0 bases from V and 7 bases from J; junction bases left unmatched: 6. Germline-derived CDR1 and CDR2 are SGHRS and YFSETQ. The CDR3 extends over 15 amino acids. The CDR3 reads CASSLAQRELNEQFF. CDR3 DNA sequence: TGCGCCAGCAGCTTGGCACAGCGGGAGTTGAATGAGCAGTTCTTC.

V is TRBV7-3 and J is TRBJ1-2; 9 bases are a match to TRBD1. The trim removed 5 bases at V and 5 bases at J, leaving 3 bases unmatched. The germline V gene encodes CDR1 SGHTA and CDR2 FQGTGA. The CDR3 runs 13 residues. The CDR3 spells CASSQTGGYGYTF. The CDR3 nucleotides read TGTGCCAGCAGCCAGACAGGGGGTTATGGCTACACCTTC.

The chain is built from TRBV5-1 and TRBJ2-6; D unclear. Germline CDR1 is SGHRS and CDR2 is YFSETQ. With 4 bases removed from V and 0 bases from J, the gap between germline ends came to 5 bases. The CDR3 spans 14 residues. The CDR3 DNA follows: TGCGCCAGCAGCACAGTCTCTGGGGCCAACGTCCTGACTTTC. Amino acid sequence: CASSTVSGANVLTF.

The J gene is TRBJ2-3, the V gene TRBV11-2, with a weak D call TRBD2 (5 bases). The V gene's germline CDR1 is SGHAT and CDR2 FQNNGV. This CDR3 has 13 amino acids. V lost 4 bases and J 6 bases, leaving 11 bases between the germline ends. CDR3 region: CASSYGSPDTQYF. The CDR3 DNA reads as TGTGCCAGCAGCTATGGGAGTCCGGATACGCAGTATTTT.

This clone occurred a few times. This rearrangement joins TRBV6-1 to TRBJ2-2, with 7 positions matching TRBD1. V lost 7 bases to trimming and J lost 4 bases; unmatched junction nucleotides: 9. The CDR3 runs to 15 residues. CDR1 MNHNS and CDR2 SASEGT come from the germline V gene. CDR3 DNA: TGTGCCAGCATCTTCTTCGGGACAGCCACCGGGGAGCTGTTTTTT. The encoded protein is CASIFFGTATGELFF.

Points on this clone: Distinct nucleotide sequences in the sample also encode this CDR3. DNA of the CDR3: TGTGCCAGCGGGGCGCGGGGGGGTGGTGAAGCTTTCTTT. Translating it yields CASGARGGGEAFF. J is TRBJ1-1 and V is TRBV6-5; the D gene is possibly TRBD1 (5 bases). The V end was cut by 8 bases, the J end by 7 bases, with 17 bases between. Germline V gene lookup returns CDR1 MNHEY and CDR2 SVGAGI. The CDR3 totals 13 residues.

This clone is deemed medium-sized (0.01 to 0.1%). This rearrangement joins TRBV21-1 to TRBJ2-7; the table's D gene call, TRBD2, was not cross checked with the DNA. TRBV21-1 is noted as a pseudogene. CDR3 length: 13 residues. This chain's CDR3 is CASPGIVSYEQYV. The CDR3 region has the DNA TGTGCCAGCCCCGGTATAGTTTCATACGAGCAGTACGTC.

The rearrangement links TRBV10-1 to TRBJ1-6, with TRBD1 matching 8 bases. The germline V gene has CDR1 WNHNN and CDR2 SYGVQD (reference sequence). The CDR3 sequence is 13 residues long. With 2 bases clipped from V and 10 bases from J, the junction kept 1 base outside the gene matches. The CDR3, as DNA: TGCGCCAGCAGTGAGACAGGGGGATCACCCCTCCACTTT. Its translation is CASSETGGSPLHF.

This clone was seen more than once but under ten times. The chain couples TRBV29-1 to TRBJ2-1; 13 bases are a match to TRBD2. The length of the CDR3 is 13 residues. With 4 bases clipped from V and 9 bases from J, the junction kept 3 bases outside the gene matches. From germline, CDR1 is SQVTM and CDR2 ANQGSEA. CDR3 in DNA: TGCAGCGTTGGTAGGACTAGCGGGAGTGAGCAGTTCTTC. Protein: CSVGRTSGSEQFF.

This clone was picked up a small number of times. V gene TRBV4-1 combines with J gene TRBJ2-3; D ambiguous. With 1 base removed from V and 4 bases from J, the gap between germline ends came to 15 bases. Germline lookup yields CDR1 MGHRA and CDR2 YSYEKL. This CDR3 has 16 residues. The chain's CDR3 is CASSQGPARAPDTQYF. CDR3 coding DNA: TGCGCCAGCAGCCAAGGTCCTGCCCGAGCACCAGATACGCAGTATTTT.